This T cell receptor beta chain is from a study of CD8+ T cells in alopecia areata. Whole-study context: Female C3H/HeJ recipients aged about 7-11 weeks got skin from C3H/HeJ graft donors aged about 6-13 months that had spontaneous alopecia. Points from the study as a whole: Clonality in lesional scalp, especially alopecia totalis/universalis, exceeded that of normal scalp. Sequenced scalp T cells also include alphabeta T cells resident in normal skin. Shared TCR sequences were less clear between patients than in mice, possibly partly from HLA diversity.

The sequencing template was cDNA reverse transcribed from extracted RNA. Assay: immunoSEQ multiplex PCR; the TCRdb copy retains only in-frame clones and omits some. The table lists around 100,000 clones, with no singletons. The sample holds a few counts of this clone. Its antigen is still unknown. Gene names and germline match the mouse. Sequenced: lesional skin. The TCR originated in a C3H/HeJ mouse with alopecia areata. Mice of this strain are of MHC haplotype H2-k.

Partial CDR3 DNA: TGCACCTGCAGTGCAGATAAGAGGGTGGGTGCAGAA. Amino acid sequence: CTCSADKRVGAE. From start to end, the CDR3 is CTCSADKRVGAETLYF. The chain employs TRBV1 and TRBJ2-3; D gene unclear. The CDR3 extends 4 residues past the end of the read, so its final part is completed from the germline J gene. Trimming shortened V by 0 bases and J by 1 base, and 11 bases separated the two germline ends. This CDR3 contains 16 residues. Germline CDR1 and CDR2: NSQYPW and LRSPGD (reference sequence).